Listed below are T cell receptor beta chains from one sample, sequenced in a study of T cells after somatic rescue of genetic block. The repertoire was sequenced with immunoSEQ multiplex PCR; TCRdb's copy has only in-frame clones and lacks some. The table records approximately 110,000 clones, just over 90% of them present only once. The sequenced sample was peripheral blood mononuclear cells (PBMCs). The receptors originated from a woman younger than 35. The CDR3 runs from the conserved cysteine through the conserved F or W. The D gene is left open where the match is weak. Part of the rows lack a size; the others show once, few, many or a class for expanded clones.

abundance	v_gene	j_gene	d_gene	len	CDR3nt	CDR3aa
-	TRBV6-4	TRBJ1-2	TRBD1	15	TGTGCCAGCAGTGACTCCGGGACAGGGGGCCATGGCTACACCTTC	CASSDSGTGGHGYTF
-	TRBV2	TRBJ1-1	-	10	TGTGCCAGCAGTGGGGGATGGGCTTTCTTT	CASSGGWAFF
-	TRBV19	TRBJ1-1	-	15	TGTGCCAGTAGTGATGGGGTTTGGACGGACACTGAAGCTTTCTTT	CASSDGVWTDTEAFF
once	TRBV5-1	TRBJ2-7	TRBD1	17	TGCGCCAGCAGCGTAACACAGGGGGCAGAAGGGTCCTACGAGCAGTACTTC	CASSVTQGAEGSYEQYF
few	TRBV5-1	TRBJ1-1	TRBD1	14	TGCGCCAGCAGCCCTCGGACAGGGGACACTGAAGCTTTCTTT	CASSPRTGDTEAFF
-	TRBV27	TRBJ2-1	-	13	TGTGCCAGCAGTTTAATGGAGCCCAATGAGCAGTTCTTC	CASSLMEPNEQFF
few	TRBV2	TRBJ1-1	-	10	TGTGCCAGCAGAGGGAGCGAAGCTTTCTTT	CASRGSEAFF
-	TRBV19	TRBJ2-6	-	15	TGTGCCAGTCACTTTGGTGGTATCGGGGCCAACGTCCTGACTTTC	CASHFGGIGANVLTF
-	TRBV7-9	TRBJ2-1	-	13	TGTGCCAGCAGCTTAGGACAGTACAATGAGCAGTTCTTC	CASSLGQYNEQFF
-	TRBV5-6	TRBJ1-2	TRBD1	14	TGTGCCAGCAGGTCCCGGGACAGCACCTATGGCTACACCTTC	CASRSRDSTYGYTF
-	TRBV4-3	TRBJ1-2	TRBD1	14	TGCGCCAGCAGCGGGCGGCAGGGGGACTATGGCTACACCTTC	CASSGRQGDYGYTF
-	TRBV23-1	TRBJ2-2	TRBD1	17	TGCGCCAGCAGCAGGGACAGCAAGACCTCGGGCACCGGGGAGCTGTTTTTT	CASSRDSKTSGTGELFF
-	TRBV5-1	TRBJ2-5	-	14	TGCGCCAGCAGCTTGGGCAGGGAAAAAGAGACCCAGTACTTC	CASSLGREKETQYF
-	TRBV5-6	TRBJ1-1	TRBD1	15	TGTGCCAGCAGCTTGGAAGCAGGGGGCGGAACTGAAGCTTTCTTT	CASSLEAGGGTEAFF
-	TRBV13	TRBJ2-2	-	16	TGTGCCAGCAGCTTTCAAGCGGGCGTCGACGGCGGGGAGCTGTTTTTT	CASSFQAGVDGGELFF
-	TRBV4-2	TRBJ2-6	TRBD1	18	TGTGCCAGCAGCCAAGATGGCGCCAGGGGGCCTGGGGCCAACGTCCTGACTTTC	CASSQDGARGPGANVLTF
-	TRBV5-5	TRBJ1-2	-	13	TGTGCCAGCAGCCCGGGGGGGAACTATGGCTACACCTTC	CASSPGGNYGYTF
-	TRBV4-2	TRBJ2-3	TRBD2	17	TGTGCCAGCAGCCAAGAATTCGCGGGGGGGCCCACAGATACGCAGTATTTT	CASSQEFAGGPTDTQYF
-	TRBV7-2	TRBJ2-7	-	14	TGTGCCAGCAGCTTTACAGGGAGGTCGGGTGAGCAGTACTTC	CASSFTGRSGEQYF
-	TRBV6-5	TRBJ1-5	-	13	TGTGCCAGCAGTTCGGGCAGGGCTCAGCCCCAGCATTTT	CASSSGRAQPQHF
-	TRBV18	TRBJ2-7	TRBD2	16	TGTGCCAGCTCACCCCCGGTAGCGGGGGCCCTTGGGGAGCAGTACTTC	CASSPPVAGALGEQYF
once	TRBV10-3	TRBJ1-1	TRBD1	14	TGTGCCTTCCGGACAGGGGAAAGTGGCACTGAAGCTTTCTTT	CAFRTGESGTEAFF
-	TRBV29-1	TRBJ2-2	-	13	TGCAGCGTTGAGGACTACAACACCGGGGAGCTGTTTTTT	CSVEDYNTGELFF
few	TRBV19	TRBJ1-1	TRBD1	12	TGTGCCAGTAGTTGGACAGGGAATGAAGCTTTCTTT	CASSWTGNEAFF
-	TRBV9	TRBJ2-1	-	15	TGTGCCAGCAGCGGCGGGATCTTCTCCTACAATGAGCAGTTCTTC	CASSGGIFSYNEQFF
-	TRBV6-5	TRBJ2-1	-	12	TGTGCCAGCAACCACGAATACAATGAGCAGTTCTTC	CASNHEYNEQFF
-	TRBV2	TRBJ1-2	TRBD1	14	TGTGCCTTACTAGAGGCAGGGGGGAACTATGGCTACACCTTC	CALLEAGGNYGYTF
-	TRBV7-2	TRBJ2-3	-	15	TGTGCCAGCAGCCCGACAGGCACTAGCACAGATACGCAGTATTTT	CASSPTGTSTDTQYF
many	TRBV6-5	TRBJ1-1	-	13	TGTGCCAGCAGTTACTCGTACAACACTGAAGCTTTCTTT	CASSYSYNTEAFF
-	TRBV7-9	TRBJ2-1	TRBD1	15	TGTGCCAGCAGTCGGACAGGGGGTCGCTACAATGAGCAGTTCTTC	CASSRTGGRYNEQFF
-	TRBV29-1	TRBJ2-2	TRBD1	14	TGCAGCGTTGGGGACAGGGGAACTACCGGGGAGCTGTTTTTT	CSVGDRGTTGELFF
-	TRBV7-9	TRBJ2-7	-	15	TGTGCCAGCAGCTCAATCATCAGTGGATCCTACGAGCAGTACTTC	CASSSIISGSYEQYF
-	TRBV4-3	TRBJ1-2	-	15	TGCGCCAGCAGCCATGACCTGACAGCTAACTATGGCTACACCTTC	CASSHDLTANYGYTF
-	TRBV14	TRBJ1-6	TRBD1	15	TGTGCCAGCAGCCAAGATCGACAGGGCCCTAAGGCCCTCCACTTT	CASSQDRQGPKALHF
-	TRBV28	TRBJ1-4	-	15	TGTGCCAGCGGATCCAGTTTCGCAACTAATGAAAAACTGTTTTTT	CASGSSFATNEKLFF
-	TRBV19	TRBJ1-2	TRBD1	12	TGTGCCAGTAGTAGGGACAGACATGGCTACACCTTC	CASSRDRHGYTF
-	TRBV13	TRBJ2-7	TRBD1	16	TGTGCCAGCAGCCCTACAAGGGGACAGGGATCCTACGAGCAGTACTTC	CASSPTRGQGSYEQYF
-	TRBV5-6	TRBJ2-5	-	14	TGTGCCAGCAGCTTTATACCAAACCAGGAGACCCAGTACTTC	CASSFIPNQETQYF
-	TRBV19	TRBJ2-2	TRBD1	17	TGTGCCAGTAGCCGAAGACAGGGAACCGGGAACACCGGGGAGCTGTTTTTT	CASSRRQGTGNTGELFF
-	TRBV7-2	TRBJ2-2	TRBD1	14	TGTGCCACCAGGGGGCTCGGGAACACCGGGGAGCTGTTTTTT	CATRGLGNTGELFF
-	TRBV5-4	TRBJ1-2	-	11	TGTGCCAGCAGCTTGAGTGGCCTCTACACCTTC	CASSLSGLYTF
-	TRBV5-1	TRBJ2-1	TRBD1	15	TGCGCCAGCAGCATAGGACAGGGCCCCTACAATGAGCAGTTCTTC	CASSIGQGPYNEQFF
-	TRBV4-1	TRBJ2-7	-	15	TGCGCCAGCAGCCAAGAGGGGCTCAGCTCCTACGAGCAGTACTTC	CASSQEGLSSYEQYF
-	TRBV29-1	TRBJ1-2	TRBD1	15	TGCAGCTCCCATATCCCGGGACAGGGGGCGGAAGGCTACACCTTC	CSSHIPGQGAEGYTF
-	TRBV4-2	TRBJ2-7	TRBD2	15	TGTGCCAGCAGCCCGGGAGCGGGGGGTACCTACGAGCAGTACTTC	CASSPGAGGTYEQYF
-	TRBV7-2	TRBJ1-2	-	17	TGTGCCAGCAGCTTATTTCATTTGCCGAAGACTAACTATGGCTACACCTTC	CASSLFHLPKTNYGYTF